This T cell receptor beta chain was profiled in a study of T cells after posttransplantation cyclophosphamide. Study-level results: Recipient CMV seropositivity and CMV reactivation strongly tracked TRB clonality.

On this clone itself: Its antigen is still unknown.

V was clipped by 6 bases and J by 4 bases; unmatched bases: 5. The length of the CDR3 is 13 residues. Busulfan-fludarabine conditioning, marrow transplant, and cyclophosphamide on days +3 and +4 were administered. The repertoire was sequenced with immunoSEQ multiplex PCR; TCRdb's copy has only in-frame clones and lacks some. The data contain roughly 8,000 clones, 75% to 90% of them seen just once; the ten biggest clones take up about 1.2%. The source is a female patient aged 50-65 years who received an allogeneic stem cell transplant from a related donor, was CMV-positive, and had no GVHD. Some T cells may be graft donor cells. The sample in question was CD4+ T cells sorted from blood, obtained about 1,500 days after allogeneic stem cell transplant with posttransplant cyclophosphamide. V gene TRBV23-1 combines with J gene TRBJ1-1; 7 bases are shared with TRBD1. TRBV23-1 is annotated as an ORF whose role is uncertain. The CDR3 spells CASSKRGLTEAFF. The CDR3 region has the DNA TGCGCCAGCAGCAAAAGGGGGCTCACTGAAGCTTTCTTT.